This record covers a single T cell receptor (beta chain). As yet, its antigen is unknown. The protocol was immunoSEQ multiplex PCR, while the TCRdb copy is restricted to in-frame clones and leaves out a portion. This table holds roughly 150,000 clones, less than 95% found once. This record belongs to a study of T cell responses to AZD1222 COVID-19 vaccine. Background on the study: Pooled in the analysis were second doses at about 4 or about 12 weeks.

Trimming pared 0 bases from V and 4 bases from J, leaving 12 bases between. CDR1 and CDR2 (germline): MNHEY, SVGAGI. This CDR3 is built from 15 residues. Study conclusions and caveats: Repertoire sampling occurred only after the peak T cell response. Researchers report vaccine-associated CD4 TCRs spanning spike, with dominance at 160-218 and 743-854.

The origin of this receptor is an adult in good health. The chain has TRBV6-5 and TRBJ1-1, with D perhaps matching TRBD1 (5 bases). The sample was peripheral blood, taken on day 0 of AZD1222 vaccination. The CDR3 is CASSYSGSRGTEAFF. In DNA, the CDR3 is TGTGCCAGCAGTTACTCAGGGAGTAGGGGCACTGAAGCTTTCTTT.